The clone carrying this TCR beta chain has only a few counts. Antigen: not known. This sample stems from a study of CD8 T cell repertoires and HIV-1 epitope variants. Study-wide background: Separate wells received one of Twenty-five Gag or Nef variant peptides. IL-2, IL-7 and IL-15 were added on days 3 and 7 of roughly ten-day cultures. Controls were a CMV, EBV and flu peptide pool, Ebola AY9 negative control, and no-peptide well.

The CDR3 extends over 13 amino acids. V lost 4 bases to trimming and J lost 4 bases, with 11 bases between them. Per the germline V gene, CDR1 is LNHDA and CDR2 is SQIVND (reference sequence). TCR beta CDR3 was sequenced at survey depth on immunoSEQ. Clones were sequenced by immunoSEQ multiplex PCR, and TCRdb holds only the in-frame ones, with some missing. The sample has approximately 5,400 clones, approximately 62% seen once. Sequences were obtained from cultured CD8+ T cells derived from PBMCs. The clonotype was recovered from a male donor with HIV. The chain has TRBV19 and TRBJ2-7; no clear D. CDR3 nucleotide sequence: TGTGCCAGTAGTACGGGTCTTAAGTACGAGCAGTACTTC. This encodes CASSTGLKYEQYF.